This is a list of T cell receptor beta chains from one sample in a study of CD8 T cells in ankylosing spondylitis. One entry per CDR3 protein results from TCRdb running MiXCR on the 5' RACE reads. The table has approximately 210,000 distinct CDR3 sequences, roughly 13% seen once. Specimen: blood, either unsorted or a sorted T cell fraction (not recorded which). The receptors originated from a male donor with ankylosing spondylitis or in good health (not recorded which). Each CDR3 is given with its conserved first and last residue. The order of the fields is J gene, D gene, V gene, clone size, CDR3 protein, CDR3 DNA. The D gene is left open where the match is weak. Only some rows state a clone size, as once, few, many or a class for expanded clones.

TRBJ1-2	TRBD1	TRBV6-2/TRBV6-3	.	CASGPGTVGVYGYTF	TGTGCCAGCGGCCCAGGGACAGTCGGTGTCTATGGCTACACCTTC
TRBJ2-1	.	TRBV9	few	CASSAPDSPYNEQFF	TGTGCCAGCAGCGCCCCGGACTCCCCTTACAATGAGCAGTTCTTC
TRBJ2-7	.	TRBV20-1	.	CSASREQYF	TGCAGTGCTAGTAGGGAGCAGTACTTC
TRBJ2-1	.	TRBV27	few	CASSFSGHYNEQFF	TGTGCCAGCAGTTTCTCGGGGCACTACAATGAGCAGTTCTTC
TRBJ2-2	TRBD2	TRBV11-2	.	CASSFLTGLAGGRRSGELFF	TGTGCCAGCAGCTTTCTCACCGGACTAGCGGGAGGGAGGCGGTCCGGGGAGCTGTTTTTT
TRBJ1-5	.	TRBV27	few	CASSLGKGQPQHF	TGTGCCAGCAGTTTGGGTAAAGGTCAGCCCCAGCATTTT
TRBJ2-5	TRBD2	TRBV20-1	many	CSARDLRTSPETQYF	TGCAGTGCTAGAGATCTCAGGACTAGCCCAGAGACCCAGTACTTC
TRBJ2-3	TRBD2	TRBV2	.	CASSPGLALLDTQYF	TGTGCCAGCAGTCCGGGACTAGCCCTACTAGATACGCAGTATTTT
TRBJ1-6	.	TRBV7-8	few	CASSSDNGNNSPLHF	TGTGCCAGCAGCTCAGACAATGGAAATAATTCACCCCTCCACTTT
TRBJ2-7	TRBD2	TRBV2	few	CASSQSGVNYEQYF	TGTGCCAGCAGCCAAAGCGGGGTTAATTACGAGCAGTACTTC
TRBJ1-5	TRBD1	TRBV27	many	CASSPGTGGNQPQHF	TGTGCCAGCAGCCCCGGGACAGGGGGCAATCAGCCCCAGCATTTT
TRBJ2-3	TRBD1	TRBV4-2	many	CASSQDTGGGSDTQYF	TGTGCCAGCAGCCAAGATACAGGGGGCGGGTCAGATACGCAGTATTTT
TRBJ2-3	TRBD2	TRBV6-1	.	CASSMLAGGYTDTQYF	TGTGCCAGCAGTATGCTAGCGGGGGGATACACAGATACGCAGTATTTT
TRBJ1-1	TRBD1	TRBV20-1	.	CSARDKSQGQLDTEAFF	TGCAGTGCTAGAGATAAGTCGCAGGGACAGTTGGACACTGAAGCTTTCTTT
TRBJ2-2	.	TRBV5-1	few	CASSLVRDRGELFF	TGCGCCAGCAGCTTGGTTCGGGATCGCGGGGAGCTGTTTTTT
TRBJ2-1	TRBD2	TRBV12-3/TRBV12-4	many	CASSLGLAGHNEQFF	TGTGCCAGCAGTTTGGGACTAGCGGGCCACAATGAGCAGTTCTTC
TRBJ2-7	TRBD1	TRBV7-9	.	CASSSTGDSYEQYF	TGTGCCAGCAGCTCGACAGGGGACTCCTACGAGCAGTACTTC
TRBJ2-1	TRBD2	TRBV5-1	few	CASSYWTSGSYEQFF	TGCGCCAGCAGCTACTGGACTAGCGGGAGCTATGAGCAGTTCTTC
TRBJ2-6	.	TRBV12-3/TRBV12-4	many	CASSSIGYGANVLTF	TGTGCCAGCAGTTCGATTGGGTATGGGGCCAACGTCCTGACTTTC
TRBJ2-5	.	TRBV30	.	CAREEGSQETQYF	TGTGCCAGGGAGGAGGGGTCCCAAGAGACCCAGTACTTC
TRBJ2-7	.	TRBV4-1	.	CASSQDRGSEQYF	TGCGCCAGCAGCCAAGATAGAGGGAGCGAGCAGTACTTC
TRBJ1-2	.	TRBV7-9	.	CASRRRERDSYYGYTF	TGTGCCAGCCGTAGGCGGGAAAGGGACTCCTACTATGGCTACACCTTC
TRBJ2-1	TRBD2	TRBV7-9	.	CASSPPIESGRANEQFF	TGTGCCAGCAGCCCCCCGATCGAGAGCGGGAGGGCCAATGAGCAGTTCTTC
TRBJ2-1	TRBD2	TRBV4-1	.	CASSQEPQLAASSYNEQFF	TGCGCCAGCAGCCAAGAGCCCCAACTAGCGGCCAGCTCCTACAATGAGCAGTTCTTC
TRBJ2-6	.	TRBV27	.	CASSWIPNWDSGANVLTF	TGTGCCAGCAGTTGGATTCCGAATTGGGACTCTGGGGCCAACGTCCTGACTTTC
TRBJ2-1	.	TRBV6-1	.	CASRTTGGAAYNEQFF	TGTGCCAGCAGGACCACCGGGGGAGCGGCCTACAATGAGCAGTTCTTC
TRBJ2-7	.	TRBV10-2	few	CASSESEEQYF	TGCGCCAGCAGTGAGTCGGAAGAGCAGTACTTC
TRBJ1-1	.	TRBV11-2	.	CASSPDSVNTEAFF	TGTGCCAGCAGCCCGGACTCGGTGAACACTGAAGCTTTCTTT
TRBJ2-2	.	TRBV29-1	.	CSALAENTGELFF	TGCAGCGCGCTGGCGGAGAACACCGGGGAGCTGTTTTTT
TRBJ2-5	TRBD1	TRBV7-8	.	CASSFLQGQETQYF	TGTGCCAGCAGCTTCCTACAGGGGCAAGAGACCCAGTACTTC
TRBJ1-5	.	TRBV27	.	CASRIGGGNQPQHF	TGTGCCAGCAGAATTGGGGGGGGAAATCAGCCCCAGCATTTT
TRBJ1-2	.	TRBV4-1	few	CASSQDRGRNYGYTF	TGCGCCAGCAGCCAAGATAGGGGCCGTAACTATGGCTACACCTTC
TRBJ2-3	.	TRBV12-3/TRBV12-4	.	CASSLLGAGDTQYF	TGTGCCAGCAGTTTACTAGGGGCGGGAGATACGCAGTATTTT
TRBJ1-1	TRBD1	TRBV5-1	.	CASSFHPGQGAGAFF	TGCGCCAGCAGCTTCCACCCGGGACAGGGAGCGGGAGCTTTCTTT
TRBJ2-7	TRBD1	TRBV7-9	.	CASSLGGQGLSGYEQYF	TGTGCCAGCAGCTTAGGCGGACAGGGACTCAGTGGGTACGAGCAGTACTTC
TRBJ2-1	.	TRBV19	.	CASSMEYTDYNEQFF	TGTGCCAGTAGTATGGAGTATACGGACTACAATGAGCAGTTCTTC
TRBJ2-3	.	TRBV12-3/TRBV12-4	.	CASSLADRTDTQYF	TGTGCCAGCAGTTTAGCGGATAGGACAGATACGCAGTATTTT
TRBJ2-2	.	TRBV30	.	CAWKDSLNTGELFF	TGTGCCTGGAAAGACAGTCTGAACACCGGGGAGCTGTTTTTT
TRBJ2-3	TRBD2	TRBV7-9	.	CASNLLAGGPADTQYF	TGTGCCAGCAACCTGCTAGCGGGAGGGCCGGCAGATACGCAGTATTTT
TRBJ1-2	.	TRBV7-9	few	CASSFSFFTNYGYTF	TGTGCCAGCAGCTTCTCCTTTTTCACTAACTATGGCTACACCTTC
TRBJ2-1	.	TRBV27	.	CASSLLPTGDNEQFF	TGTGCCAGCAGTTTGTTGCCCACGGGAGACAATGAGCAGTTCTTC
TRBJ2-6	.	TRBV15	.	CATSRVSGIGANVLTF	TGTGCCACCAGCAGAGTGTCAGGGATCGGGGCCAACGTCCTGACTTTC